These 26 T cell receptor beta chains share one sample of origin, sequenced in a study of CD8+CD57+ T cells in acquired aplastic anemia. CD8+CD57+ cell expansion had been shown by flow cytometry in patients chosen for sequencing. CDR3 and TCR beta VDJ profiling relied on a genomic DNA template. One entry per CDR3 protein, called by TCRdb with MiXCR from the reads. This table holds about 180,000 distinct CDR3 sequences, 63% found once. Sequencing used sorted CD4+, CD8+, or CD8+CD57+ T cells (not recorded which) from PBMCs. The receptors stem from a human donor with aplastic anemia.

The V and J genes are TRBV2 and TRBJ2-7, with D uncertain. This CDR3 has 15 amino acids. Between the trimmed V and J ends, which lost 3 bases and 2 bases, there was a span of 14 bases. From germline, CDR1 is SNHLY and CDR2 FYNNEI. The CDR3 nucleotides read TGTGCCAGCAGTGATAAACTCCTAACAACCTACGAGCAGTACTTC. Amino acid sequence: CASSDKLLTTYEQYF.

This clonotype was seen many times. V and J are TRBV5-8 and TRBJ2-6; D not certain. CDR1 SGHTS and CDR2 YDEGEE come from the germline V gene. The V and J ends lost 2 bases and 2 bases respectively, with 8 bases between them. CDR3 length: 15 amino acids. The CDR3 loop is CASSFPPTGANVLTF. The CDR3 nucleotides read TGTGCCAGCAGCTTTCCCCCTACTGGGGCCAACGTCCTGACTTTC.

This clonotype was recorded once. The chain carries TRBV5-5 and TRBJ1-2, with D possibly matching TRBD1 (5 bases). The CDR3 sequence is 15 residues long. V lost 0 bases to trimming and J lost 1 base, with 10 bases between them. Germline values: CDR1 SGHKS, CDR2 YYEKEE (reference sequence). This CDR3 is CASSLDPDSNYGYTF. The DNA for the CDR3 is TGTGCCAGCAGCTTGGACCCTGACAGTAACTATGGCTACACCTTC.

This chain joins TRBV19 and TRBJ1-1; the D is unclear. CDR1 is LNHDA, CDR2 SQIVND, per germline (reference sequence). V was shortened by 5 bases and J by 0 bases, with 7 bases between the two germline ends. The CDR3 runs 13 residues. Here the CDR3 DNA reads TGTGCCAGTAGTTTCTCCATGAACACTGAAGCTTTCTTT. It encodes CASSFSMNTEAFF. Combining the CDR3 with reference TRBV19 and TRBJ1-1 gives the whole variable domain DGGITQSPKYLFRKEGQNVTLSCEQNLNHDAMYWYRQDPGQGLRLIYYSQIVNDFQKGDIAEGYSVSREKKESFPLTVTSAQKNPTAFYLCASSFSMNTEAFFGQGTRLTVV.

This rearrangement joins TRBV9 to TRBJ2-5; D possibly uses TRBD1 or TRBD2 (5 bases each). Between the trimmed V and J ends, which lost 2 bases and 5 bases, there was a span of 10 bases. This CDR3 contains 13 residues. Germline loops: CDR1 SGDLS, CDR2 YYNGEE. CDR3 in amino acids: CASSVEWGETQYF. The CDR3 nucleotides read TGTGCCAGCAGCGTTGAGTGGGGGGAGACCCAGTACTTC. The full variable domain, completed using reference TRBV9 and TRBJ2-5, is DSGVTQTPKHLITATGQRVTLRCSPRSGDLSVYWYQQSLDQGLQFLIQYYNGEERAKGNILERFSAQQFPDLHSELNLSSLELGDSALYFCASSVEWGETQYFGPGTRLLVL.

The genes are TRBV24-1 and TRBJ2-3; D unclear. CDR1 KGHDR and CDR2 SFDVKD come from the germline V gene. Deletions cut 3 bases from V and 2 bases from J, with 11 bases between. This CDR3 comprises 15 residues. The CDR3 bases are TGTGCCACCAGTGATCATCGACAAAACACAGATACGCAGTATTTT. Protein product: CATSDHRQNTDTQYF.

This clonotype has only a few counts. The gene calls are TRBV30 and TRBJ2-3, with TRBD2 as a possible D gene (6 bases). CDR1 and CDR2 (germline): GTSNPN, SVGIG (reference sequence). CDR3 length: 14 residues. V lost 2 bases to trimming and J lost 1 base, with 10 bases between them. The CDR3 bases are TGTGCCTGGAGTCCCCCGGGAGGCACAGATACGCAGTATTTT. Translated, it gives CAWSPPGGTDTQYF.

As regards this clonotype: The junction differs from germline at one of its ends, possibly a read error. The chain uses TRBV10-3 and TRBJ1-6; D not certain. The germline gives CDR1 ENHRY, CDR2 SYGVKD. The CDR3 extends over 13 amino acids. This CDR3 is CAIQTDDNSPLQF. CDR3 bases: TGTGCCATTCAGACTGATGATAATTCACCCCTCCAATTT.

This clonotype has a count of ten or more. The chain combines TRBV4-1 with TRBJ1-2; possibly TRBD1 for D (5 bases). The germline gives CDR1 MGHRA, CDR2 YSYEKL. The CDR3 consists of 15 residues. Trimming took 2 bases from V and 4 from J, leaving 14 bases between them. CDR3 loop: CASSQSWERGYGYTF. DNA for the CDR3: TGCGCCAGCAGCCAATCTTGGGAGAGGGGCTATGGCTACACCTTC.

This chain uses TRBV2 with TRBJ1-2; D remains ambiguous. V lost 6 bases and J lost 5, with 13 bases in between. The CDR3 extends over 13 amino acids. Germline V gene lookup returns CDR1 SNHLY and CDR2 FYNNEI. The DNA of the CDR3 is TGTGCCAGCAGCCGTGACCAGTTGTATGGCTACACCTTC. Protein sequence: CASSRDQLYGYTF.

This CDR3 reads CASSTTGSYEQYF. Here the CDR3 DNA reads TGTGCCAGCAGCACGACAGGGTCCTACGAGCAGTACTTC. The gene calls are TRBV7-3 and TRBJ2-7; TRBD1 matches at 7 bases. The ends lost 5 bases at V and 1 base at J; junction bases unmatched: 2. The CDR3 is 13 amino acids. Germline V lookup: CDR1 SGHTA, CDR2 FQGTGA.

This clonotype has just one count. In nucleotides, the CDR3 is TGTGCCAGCAGGACCGAGTTCGGGGGCGAGCAGTACTTC. Translated: CASRTEFGGEQYF. J is TRBJ2-7 and V is TRBV5-4; D may be TRBD2 (6 bases). The germline V and J ends were trimmed by 5 bases and 6 bases, with 15 bases remaining between them. The CDR3 is 13 residues long. Germline V gene lookup returns CDR1 SGHNT and CDR2 YYREEE (reference sequence).

CDR3 nucleotide sequence: TGTGCCAGCAGCAGAGCGGGGGGCCTCTACAATGAGCAGTTCTTC. Translating it yields CASSRAGGLYNEQFF. This rearrangement joins TRBV10-3 to TRBJ2-1, with 9 bases matching TRBD2. The CDR3 is made up of 15 amino acids. CDR1 is ENHRY, CDR2 SYGVKD, per germline. V shed 10 bases and J 3 bases; nucleotides not matched to a gene: 10.

The rearrangement joins TRBV7-9 to TRBJ1-2, with TRBD1 matching 12 bases. With V trimmed by 6 bases and J by 7 bases, 12 bases remained unmatched. Germline V gives CDR1 SEHNR, CDR2 FQNEAQ (reference sequence). There are 16 residues in the CDR3. CDR3 loop: CASSPPAGTGGSGYTF. CDR3 nucleotides: TGTGCCAGCAGTCCCCCGGCCGGGACAGGGGGCAGTGGCTACACCTTC.

This CDR3 reads CSVSTSGGASPDTQYF. The CDR3 nucleotides are TGCAGCGTCTCAACTAGCGGGGGGGCAAGTCCAGATACGCAGTATTTT. The chain combines TRBV29-1 with TRBJ2-3, with 13 bases aligning to TRBD2. With V trimmed by 6 bases and J by 4 bases, 10 bases remained unmatched. This CDR3 contains 16 residues. Germline CDR1 reads SQVTM; CDR2 reads ANQGSEA.

The chain couples TRBV6-6 to TRBJ2-5; tentatively, D is TRBD1 or TRBD2 (5 bases each). From germline, CDR1 is MNHNY and CDR2 SVGAGI (reference sequence). The V end lost 4 bases, the J end lost 7 bases, and 13 bases lay between the germline ends. There are 13 residues in the CDR3. The CDR3 DNA sequence: TGTGCCAGCAGTTGGGACCGAATGGGGACCCAGTACTTC. Protein product: CASSWDRMGTQYF.

The chain has TRBV19 and TRBJ2-5, with 8 bases that match TRBD1. This CDR3 has 13 amino acids. Germline V gives CDR1 LNHDA, CDR2 SQIVND (reference sequence). Unmatched junction bases numbered 6, after V lost 7 bases and J lost 5 bases. In nucleotides, the CDR3 is TGTGCCAGTACAAGACAGGGGAGTGAGACCCAGTACTTC. Translation: CASTRQGSETQYF.

The chain joins TRBV7-2 to TRBJ2-1; no reliable D call. CDR1 and CDR2 from the germline V gene are SGHTA and FQGNSA. This CDR3 has 15 residues. V lost 2 bases, J lost 3 bases, and 11 bases lay in between. This chain's CDR3 is CASSLNAVNYNEQFF. The CDR3 DNA is TGTGCCAGCAGCTTAAATGCTGTCAACTACAATGAGCAGTTCTTC.

This clonotype was counted many times. In nucleotides, the CDR3 is TGTGCCAGTAGTCCGACAGACTATGGCTACACCTTC. This gives the protein CASSPTDYGYTF. The J gene is TRBJ1-2, the V gene TRBV19; D may be TRBD1 (5 bases). In germline, CDR1 is LNHDA, CDR2 SQIVND (reference sequence). The CDR3 length is 12 residues. V lost 5 bases to trimming and J lost 3 bases, with 7 bases between them.

CDR3 residues: CASSGRDRSDSGYTF. CDR3 DNA: TGTGCCAGCAGCGGCCGGGACAGGAGTGATAGTGGCTACACCTTC. The chain joins TRBV5-6 to TRBJ1-2; TRBD1 matches 8 bases. The CDR3 has 15 residues. The V gene's germline CDR1 is SGHDT and CDR2 YYEEEE. Trimming took 4 bases from V and 7 from J; bases not matched to a gene: 12.

The chain recombines TRBV19 with TRBJ2-1; perhaps TRBD1 as D (6 bases). This CDR3 comprises 14 residues. The germline V gene encodes CDR1 LNHDA and CDR2 SQIVND (reference sequence). The ends were cut back, 6 bases at V and 7 bases at J, with 16 bases in the middle. The CDR3 region is CASRNPGARNEQFF. The CDR3 DNA reads as TGTGCCAGTAGGAACCCAGGGGCGAGGAATGAGCAGTTCTTC. Combining the CDR3 with reference TRBV19 and TRBJ2-1 gives the whole variable domain DGGITQSPKYLFRKEGQNVTLSCEQNLNHDAMYWYRQDPGQGLRLIYYSQIVNDFQKGDIAEGYSVSREKKESFPLTVTSAQKNPTAFYLCASRNPGARNEQFFGPGTRLTVL.

With regard to this clonotype: It may be a read error: a sequence one base away is much more abundant. The rearrangement joins TRBV20-1 to TRBJ1-1; no clear D. Germline V gene sequence: CDR1 DFQATT, CDR2 SNEGSKA (reference sequence). CDR3 length: 12 amino acids. In DNA form, the CDR3 reads TGCAGTGCTCGGGCCGGGAACACTGAAACTTTCTTT. This sequence encodes CSARAGNTETFF.

The chain couples TRBV15 to TRBJ2-5; a possible D gene is TRBD1 (5 bases). V was cut by 1 base and J by 5 bases, with 14 bases left in between. The germline V gene has CDR1 LNHNV and CDR2 YYDKDF (reference sequence). The CDR3 length is 15 residues. CDR3 bases: TGTGCCACCAGCAGAGGCAGGGATACTTTGGAGACCCAGTACTTC. Translation: CATSRGRDTLETQYF.

The chain recombines TRBV2 with TRBJ2-5, with D hard to call. The J call may not be correct, given that the DNA end is closer to TRBJ2-1. This CDR3 is built from 14 residues. Germline V gene data show CDR1 as SNHLY and CDR2 as FYNNEI. CDR3 sequence (DNA): TGTGCCAGCAGTAACGGCGACATGTACAATGAGCAGTTCTTC. Translated: CASSNGDMYNEQFF.

The rearrangement uses TRBV7-2 and TRBJ1-2; 8 bases line up with TRBD1. The CDR3 extends over 14 amino acids. The V and J ends lost 1 base and 8 bases, in that order; junction bases with no gene match: 6. Germline V gives CDR1 SGHTA, CDR2 FQGNSA. In DNA form, the CDR3 reads TGTGCCAGCAGCTTAGTGCAGGGGGCGGCGGGCTACACCTTC. Protein: CASSLVQGAAGYTF. Complete variable domain (other parts from reference TRBV7-2 and TRBJ1-2): GAGVSQSPSNKVTEKGKDVELRCDPISGHTALYWYRQSLGQGLEFLIYFQGNSAPDKSGLPSDRFSAERTGGSVSTLTIQRTQQEDSAVYLCASSLVQGAAGYTFGSGTRLTVV.

This sequence joins TRBV2 and TRBJ1-2; 10 nucleotides align to TRBD1. CDR3 length: 14 residues. V trimming: 6 bases; J trimming: 5 bases; junction bases outside the gene matches: 6. From germline, CDR1 is SNHLY and CDR2 FYNNEI. The CDR3 region is CASSGQGGEYGYTF. The CDR3 region has the DNA TGTGCCAGCAGCGGACAGGGGGGAGAGTATGGCTACACCTTC.